A single T cell receptor (beta chain) is shown here with its context. There is no known antigen for this receptor. No base quality information exists; no much larger clone differs at one position. This sample was taken from a study of beta chain features in type 1 diabetes (dated by TCRdb to 2016 to 2019). The study in broad terms: Mean age, gender distribution, total cell number and subset yield were not different between patients and healthy donors. Regulatory and stem cell-like memory subsets were isolated from only 8 patients and roughly 8 healthy donors, whereas naive and central memory subsets came from all 30 or so donors. A total of about 100,000,000 sorted cells were examined across all samples, and RNA yield correlated strongly with the number of cells per subset. In the study, TCRB repertoires of sorted circulating CD4+ T cell subsets from recently diagnosed type 1 diabetes patients were compared with those of matched healthy donors.

Each donor gave one peripheral blood draw, around 100 mL on average, collected into heparinised tubes. Using a panel that included CD45RO, CCR7, CD25, CD127, CD95 and CD27, naive, central memory, regulatory and stem cell-like memory CD4+ T cells were sorted on a BD FACSAria II. All sorted populations exceeded 95% purity. Right away, PBMCs were isolated by Lymphoprep density gradient centrifugation and were stained directly, with no culture step. To minimize batch effects, samples were stained and sorted in pairs, one healthy donor with one patient per experiment. The entire isolated RNA was reverse transcribed using the High Capacity cDNA Reverse Transcription Kit, and thus expressed TCRB transcripts were sequenced. Deep immunoSEQ sequencing was applied to naive, central memory and regulatory T cell samples, giving an average of about 3.8 million total reads per sample. After sorted cells were lysed in RLT buffer, RNA was extracted with DNase-treated RNeasy Micro or Mini kits, with the choice depending on cell number. Each cell subset was processed on its own to prevent cross-contamination, while patient and healthy donor samples were processed together. The immunoSEQ multiplex PCR was used to amplify TCRB sequences from cDNA, yielding 87-bp fragments that span the CDR3 region. Amplicons were sequenced on the Illumina HiSeq platform. The original methods were these. Synthetic template baselines were used to correct PCR bias computationally, reads within Hamming distance 2 were collapsed together, and singletons that could not be merged were discarded. Reads were aligned against IMGT to assign V, D and J genes, CDR3 length and insertions or deletions at six rearrangement sites. Clonotype counts were normalized to sorted cell number within each subset before computing true diversity and Gini coefficients with the tcR R package. The overlap coefficient, calculated on TCRB nucleotide sequences, was used to quantify repertoire sharing. As a proxy for the pre-selection repertoire, out-of-frame TCRB sequences from naive cells were analyzed. As stored in TCRdb, this immuneACCESS dataset retains in-frame rearrangements with V and J assigned. A fraction of the clones does not appear; measured against another copy, unresolved V genes explain less than half of the discrepancy, and the remainder lacks a known reason. That table supplies the V and J calls and clone size; D and trimming were determined from the DNA. Within this sample are more than 250,000 clones, with 15% of them counted one time only. Less than 0.02% of the sample rests with the top ten.

Overall study outcomes, separate from this receptor: Naive, central memory and regulatory TCRB repertoires appeared to be more similar among patients than among healthy donors. Shorter templates might be favored by PCR, yet because patient and control samples were amplified and corrected together, any such skew would affect both groups equally. Because the HLA sub-analyses included only small numbers of individuals, any influence of HLA type on TCRB rearrangement was left unresolved. Type 1 diabetes patients showed a moderate but significant shortening of TCRB CDR3 length in all four CD4+ subsets. At VDJ recombination sites, type 1 diabetes patients had fewer insertions and more deleted nucleotides, which implies abnormalities in thymic rearrangement. Because cDNA rather than genomic DNA was sequenced, highly expressing activated cells could have been over-represented, although no difference in activation and CD3 levels was found between groups.

Looking up the germline V gene (reference sequence) yields CDR1 MNHNY and CDR2 SVGAGI. The V and J ends are trimmed by 10 bases and 7 bases, leaving 13 bases between them. Spanning cysteine to phenylalanine, the CDR3 consists of 12 amino acids. Solely the CDR3 DNA is kept, with 36 bases framed from the first base. The TCR was taken from a young man with type 1 diabetes. The sample comprised naive CD4+ T cells from blood. The label giving this sample's cell subset or site can be read as: true naive CD4+ T cells. Recombination connected TRBV6-6 to TRBJ2-2; the best D guess is TRBD2, with 6 bases matching. The sequenced DNA is TGTGCCATCCCCCAGGGAGGCGGGGAGCTGTTTTTT. Translated, this is CAIPQGGGELFF.